These 32 T cell receptor beta chains share one sample of origin, sequenced in a study of cytomegalovirus exposure and HLA in healthy donors. Primers included in the PCR were 60 Vbeta and 13 Jbeta primers. Clones were sequenced by immunoSEQ multiplex PCR, and TCRdb holds only the in-frame ones, with some missing. The table shows around 130,000 clones, with 84% occurring only once. Sample: PBMCs. Every receptor here comes from a woman between 18 and 30 years old in good health and CMV-seropositive.

This chain connects TRBV19 to TRBJ1-4; perhaps TRBD1 as D (5 bases). CDR3 length: 16 residues. V lost 3 bases and J 0 bases, leaving 11 bases between the germline ends. The germline CDR1 and CDR2 sequences are LNHDA and SQIVND (reference sequence). In DNA, the CDR3 is TGTGCCAGTAGTATCGGTACAGGTCCAACTAATGAAAAACTGTTTTTT. The encoded protein is CASSIGTGPTNEKLFF.

V is TRBV7-2 and J is TRBJ2-1; 10 bases are a match to TRBD2. V lost 4 bases, J lost 8 bases, and 8 bases stayed unmatched. Germline V gene sequence: CDR1 SGHTA, CDR2 FQGNSA. The CDR3 extends over 15 amino acids. CDR3 in amino acids: CASSSQRGGFYEQFF. The CDR3, as DNA: TGTGCCAGCAGCTCTCAGCGGGGGGGCTTCTATGAGCAGTTCTTC.

V usage is TRBV5-1 and J usage is TRBJ2-5, with 10 positions matching TRBD2. This CDR3 is 15 amino acids long. In germline, CDR1 is SGHRS, CDR2 YFSETQ. V gave up 0 bases and J gave up 2 bases; unmatched junction bases: 1. As DNA, the CDR3 is TGCGCCAGCAGCTTGGTAGCGGGGGGACAAGAGACCCAGTACTTC. Translation: CASSLVAGGQETQYF.

This chain joins TRBV7-9 and TRBJ2-5, with D perhaps TRBD2 (5 bases). Germline CDR1 SEHNR, CDR2 FQNEAQ (reference sequence). V was shortened by 4 bases and J by 4 bases, with 22 bases between the two germline ends. There are 17 residues in the CDR3. CDR3 in amino acids: CASSSLGLTDSRETQYF. Written as DNA, the CDR3 is TGTGCCAGCAGCTCCCTGGGTTTGACGGACTCTCGAGAGACCCAGTACTTC.

The rearrangement uses TRBV7-9 and TRBJ1-2; tentative D call: TRBD1 (6 bases). CDR3 length: 15 amino acids. CDR1 and CDR2 from the germline V gene are SEHNR and FQNEAQ (reference sequence). Trimming cost V 1 base and J 2 bases, with 11 bases left between them. CDR3 nucleotide sequence: TGTGCCAGCAGCTTAGGGACAGCTGTGAACTATGGCTACACCTTC. It codes for CASSLGTAVNYGYTF.

The gene calls are TRBV30 and TRBJ1-6; D is unclear. V lost 4 bases to trimming and J lost 9 bases, with 16 bases between them. Germline assignment: CDR1 GTSNPN and CDR2 SVGIG (reference sequence). The CDR3 has 14 residues. In DNA form, the CDR3 reads TGTGCCTGGAACCCCCTCGGGAGAAGTTCACCCCTCCACTTT. It specifies CAWNPLGRSSPLHF.

This chain uses TRBV28 with TRBJ1-2; 8 bases are a match to TRBD1. The CDR3 is made up of 13 amino acids. V dropped 6 bases and J dropped 7; count of bases not matched to a gene: 7. Germline values: CDR1 MDHEN, CDR2 SYDVKM. For the CDR3, the DNA is TGTGCCAGCAGGCCCACAGGGGGAGGTGGCTACACCTTC. Translating it yields CASRPTGGGGYTF.

This chain connects TRBV9 to TRBJ2-5; TRBD2 is a possible D gene (6 bases). The CDR3 spans 15 residues. Looked up from germline, CDR1 is SGDLS and CDR2 is YYNGEE. Trimming removed 0 bases from V and 4 bases from J, with 13 bases in between. Here the CDR3 reads CASSVGWGVGETQYF. In DNA form, the CDR3 reads TGTGCCAGCAGCGTAGGGTGGGGGGTAGGAGAGACCCAGTACTTC.

This chain joins TRBV9 and TRBJ2-5, with 8 bases fitting TRBD2. The J call may be wrong; the DNA end is better matched by TRBJ2-7. Germline-derived CDR1 and CDR2 are SGDLS and YYNGEE. The CDR3 has 15 residues. CDR3 coding DNA: TGTGCCAGCAGCGCCACCCCGGGACTAGGAAGCGAGCAGTACTTC. It is translated as CASSATPGLGSEQYF.

The CDR3 protein is CASREGGAGSEQFF. The CDR3 nucleotides read TGCGCCAGCAGAGAAGGGGGGGCCGGGAGTGAGCAGTTCTTC. The chain has TRBV10-1 and TRBJ2-1; possible D gene TRBD2, 7 bases. The CDR3 covers 14 residues. Trimming took off 6 bases at V and 9 bases at J, with 18 bases between the two ends. Germline loops: CDR1 WNHNN, CDR2 SYGVQD (reference sequence).

The rearrangement uses TRBV1 and TRBJ1-3; the tabulated D call, TRBD1, remains unverified against the DNA. TRBV1 is a known pseudogene. The CDR3 sequence is 15 residues long. The CDR3 DNA follows: TGCACCAGCAGCCAAGATTGCAGGGGCGGAAACACCATATATTTT. It codes for CTSSQDCRGGNTIYF.

The V call is TRBV7-2, the J call TRBJ2-3; D may be TRBD1 (6 bases). V lost 1 base and J 10 bases, leaving 18 bases between the germline ends. This CDR3 is built from 15 residues. Germline V gene data show CDR1 as SGHTA and CDR2 as FQGNSA. The CDR3 coding sequence is TGTGCCAGCAGCTTAGGGGGGCTTACCCCTAAGGCGCAGTATTTT. This translates into CASSLGGLTPKAQYF.

V is TRBV5-6 and J is TRBJ2-5; 7 bases agree with TRBD1. The length of the CDR3 is 17 residues. V lost 1 base to trimming and J lost 5 bases; unmatched junction nucleotides: 14. CDR1 and CDR2 from the germline V gene are SGHDT and YYEEEE. CDR3 in DNA: TGTGCCAGCAGCTTGTGGCTAACCCAGGGGGTGAGGGAGACCCAGTACTTC. This sequence encodes CASSLWLTQGVRETQYF.

The rearrangement links TRBV5-1 to TRBJ1-4; no reliable D call. The CDR3 has 14 amino acids. Germline CDR1 and CDR2: SGHRS and YFSETQ. The V gene lost 0 bases and the J gene lost 6 bases, with 9 bases spanning the gap. DNA of the CDR3: TGCGCCAGCAGCTTGGGCCAGCTAGATGAAAAACTGTTTTTT. Protein product: CASSLGQLDEKLFF. The full variable domain, completed using reference TRBV5-1 and TRBJ1-4, is KAGVTQTPRYLIKTRGQQVTLSCSPISGHRSVSWYQQTPGQGLQFLFEYFSETQRNKGNFPGRFSGRQFSNSRSEMNVSTLELGDSALYLCASSLGQLDEKLFFGSGTQLSVL.

V is TRBV6-1 and J is TRBJ1-5; 8 bases line up with TRBD1. CDR1 is MNHNS and CDR2 is SASEGT in the germline V gene. The CDR3 totals 14 residues. The ends lost 11 bases at V and 6 bases at J; junction bases unmatched: 12. CDR3 in amino acids: CASKQQGASQPQHF. DNA for the CDR3: TGTGCCTCCAAGCAGCAGGGGGCGAGTCAGCCCCAGCATTTT.

V is TRBV11-2 and J is TRBJ2-6; no definite D call. CDR3 length: 13 residues. The germline CDR1 and CDR2 sequences are SGHAT and FQNNGV. V shed 8 bases and J shed 4 bases, with 9 bases lying between them. CDR3 bases: TGTGCCAGCTTATACCGGGGGGCCAACGTCCTGACTTTC. Its translation is CASLYRGANVLTF.

The chain is built from TRBV30 and TRBJ2-1, with TRBD2 identical over 8 bases. The V segment lost 2 bases and the J segment 7 bases; nucleotides outside the gene matches: 4. The length of the CDR3 is 13 residues. Per germline, CDR1 GTSNPN and CDR2 SVGIG (reference sequence). The CDR3 coding sequence is TGTGCCTGGAGTCCGGGGGGGTTAAATGAGCAGTTCTTC. Amino acid sequence: CAWSPGGLNEQFF.

With regard to this clone: Germline and junction disagree at one end, which may indicate a read error. The rearrangement links TRBV7-9 to TRBJ1-1, with 7 positions matching TRBD1. This CDR3 spans 17 amino acids. Looked up from germline, CDR1 is SEHNR and CDR2 is FQNEAQ (reference sequence). The CDR3 nucleotides read TGTTCCAGCAGCGGAGGGGGCAGGGATTTTCTCAACACTGAAGCTTTCTTT. Translated, it gives CSSSGGGRDFLNTEAFF.

This clone was seen once. This chain uses TRBV7-3 with TRBJ1-1; D possibly corresponds to TRBD1 (5 bases). Germline V gives CDR1 SGHTA, CDR2 FQGTGA. Trimming stripped 1 base from V and 8 bases from J, with 11 bases between. The CDR3 is 13 residues long. The CDR3 sequence: CASSLNTGREAFF. In nucleotides, the CDR3 is TGTGCCAGCAGCTTAAATACAGGCAGAGAAGCTTTCTTT.

The chain is built from TRBV5-4 and TRBJ2-7, with TRBD1 matching over 7 bases. CDR3 length: 14 amino acids. V gave up 5 bases and J gave up 4 bases; unmatched junction bases: 9. Germline CDR1 and CDR2: SGHNT and YYREEE (reference sequence). The CDR3 coding sequence is TGTGCCAGCAGTTCCCCGGGACAGAAATACGAGCAGTACTTC. Encoded protein: CASSSPGQKYEQYF.

This chain links TRBV5-4 with TRBJ1-2; D is undetermined. This CDR3 has 15 amino acids. Trimming removed 4 bases from V and 3 bases from J, with 16 bases in between. CDR1 SGHNT and CDR2 YYREEE come from the germline V gene (reference sequence). In nucleotides, the CDR3 is TGTGCCAGCAGCACCTTGTGGGAGGCGGACTATGGCTACACCTTC. Residues: CASSTLWEADYGYTF.

This clone has more than one count but fewer than ten. The chain couples TRBV4-1 to TRBJ2-1, with D perhaps matching TRBD2 (5 bases). The CDR3 length is 15 residues. V was cut by 1 base and J by 8 bases, with 15 bases left in between. CDR1 and CDR2 from the germline V gene are MGHRA and YSYEKL. CDR3 nucleotide sequence: TGCGCCAGCAGCCAAGTGAGGGAACCGGAGGATGAGCAGTTCTTC. This gives the protein CASSQVREPEDEQFF.

J is TRBJ1-6 and V is TRBV6-5; unclear D gene. V gave up 5 bases and J gave up 0 bases, with 8 bases separating them. Germline CDR1 reads MNHEY; CDR2 reads SVGAGI. The CDR3 extends over 15 amino acids. DNA for the CDR3: TGTGCCAGCAGTCCCCTTTTCTCCTATAATTCACCCCTCCACTTT. This codes for CASSPLFSYNSPLHF.

The chain is built from TRBV4-1 and TRBJ2-7; 13 bases are a match to TRBD2. Germline-derived CDR1 and CDR2 are MGHRA and YSYEKL. V shed 3 bases and J 1 base; nucleotides not matched to a gene: 3. The CDR3 covers 16 residues. The CDR3 DNA reads as TGCGCCAGCAGCCAGACACTAGCGGGGGGGTCCTACGAGCAGTACTTC. This codes for CASSQTLAGGSYEQYF.

The chain is built from TRBV5-3 and TRBJ1-3, with a possible D match to TRBD1 (6 bases). TRBV5-3 is known as an ORF, though its function is uncertain. This CDR3 is built from 16 residues. The V and J ends lost 3 bases and 0 bases respectively, with 13 bases between them. CDR3 nucleotides: TGTGCCAGAAGCTGCCGAGACAGGCACTCTGGAAACACCATATATTTT. Amino acid sequence: CARSCRDRHSGNTIYF.

The rearrangement joins TRBV6-5 to TRBJ2-7; D is unclear. Germline V gene sequence: CDR1 MNHEY, CDR2 SVGAGI. Trimming removed 0 bases from V and 0 bases from J, with 6 bases in between. The CDR3 has 14 residues. The CDR3 spells CASSYSTSSYEQYF. The CDR3 coding sequence is TGTGCCAGCAGTTACTCCACGAGCTCCTACGAGCAGTACTTC.

As to this clone: Mismatch with germline at one junction end may stem from a read error. This chain connects TRBV7-9 to TRBJ1-1; maybe TRBD1 (5 bases). Germline CDR1 is SEHNR and CDR2 is FQNEAQ (reference sequence). This CDR3 comprises 14 residues. CDR3 bases: TGTTCCAGCAGCTCCCCGGACATTGACACTGAAGCTTTCTTT. Translated: CSSSSPDIDTEAFF.

This sequence joins TRBV7-8 and TRBJ2-7; D gene ambiguous. V lost 4 bases and J 6 bases, leaving 13 bases between the germline ends. The CDR3 spans 13 residues. CDR1 is SGHVS and CDR2 is FQNEAQ in the germline V gene. The CDR3, as DNA: TGTGCCAGCAGCTCCCTAGTCCGCAGCGAGCAGTACTTC. Protein product: CASSSLVRSEQYF. The variable domain in full, with the rest retrieved from reference TRBV7-8 and TRBJ2-7, is GAGVSQSPRYKVAKRGQDVALRCDPISGHVSLFWYQQALGQGPEFLTYFQNEAQLDKSGLPSDRFFAERPEGSVSTLKIQRTQQEDSAVYLCASSSLVRSEQYFGPGTRLTVT.

The V gene is TRBV27, the J gene TRBJ2-2; TRBD1 is a possible D gene (5 bases). The germline V gene has CDR1 MNHEY and CDR2 SMNVEV (reference sequence). The CDR3 totals 13 residues. Between the trimmed V and J ends, which lost 4 bases and 2 bases, there was a span of 5 bases. CDR3 nucleotides: TGTGCCAGCAGTTGGGGCAACACCGGGGAGCTGTTTTTT. This sequence encodes CASSWGNTGELFF.

The rearrangement joins TRBV7-3 to TRBJ1-6, with D perhaps matching TRBD1 (5 bases). The CDR3 is 15 residues long. V dropped 3 bases and J dropped 6 bases, with 12 bases sitting between them. Looked up from germline, CDR1 is SGHTA and CDR2 is FQGTGA. CDR3 in amino acids: CASSLGGLFNSPLHF. DNA of the CDR3: TGTGCCAGCAGCTTGGGGGGACTTTTTAATTCACCCCTCCACTTT.

A note on this clone: This CDR3 is also generated by other DNA sequences in the sample. The V call is TRBV27, the J call TRBJ1-1, with D perhaps TRBD1 (6 bases). The V end lost 4 bases, the J end lost 5 bases, and 11 bases lay between the germline ends. The CDR3 has 13 amino acids. Per germline, CDR1 MNHEY and CDR2 SMNVEV (reference sequence). Here the CDR3 DNA reads TGTGCCAGCAGTTCGCAGGGGTGGACTGAAGCTTTCTTT. It yields the protein CASSSQGWTEAFF.

The genes are TRBV6-5 and TRBJ2-1; 9 bases map to TRBD2. The CDR3 consists of 15 residues. Trimming at V came to 4 bases and at J to 3 bases, leaving 4 bases not matched to a gene. Germline CDR1 is MNHEY and CDR2 is SVGAGI. The CDR3 reads CASSSQLAGYNEQFF. Here the CDR3 DNA reads TGTGCCAGCAGTTCCCAACTAGCGGGCTACAATGAGCAGTTCTTC.